The sequence of this TCR beta chain was determined in a study of shared clonotypes between healthy human individuals. The repertoire was sequenced with immunoSEQ multiplex PCR; TCRdb's copy has only in-frame clones and lacks some. The sample records millions of clones, more than 85% being singletons. Naive CD8 cells comprised CD45RO-negative, CCR7-positively selected cells, excluding terminally differentiated effector memory CD45RA+ cells. CDR3 length: 17 amino acids. Germline V gene lookup returns CDR1 LNHNV and CDR2 YYDKDF (reference sequence). Trimming removed 4 bases from V and 1 base from J; junction bases left unmatched: 7.

The TCR originated in a man aged 18-30 years in good health. Some clones in this sample may be carry-over from other donors' samples. The sequenced material came from naive CD8+ T cells from PBMCs. This rearrangement joins TRBV15 to TRBJ1-1; 12 bases are a match to TRBD1. CDR3 nucleotide sequence: TGTGCCACCAGCATAGGGACAGGGGGCCGGGGGAACACTGAAGCTTTCTTT. Its protein is CATSIGTGGRGNTEAFF.